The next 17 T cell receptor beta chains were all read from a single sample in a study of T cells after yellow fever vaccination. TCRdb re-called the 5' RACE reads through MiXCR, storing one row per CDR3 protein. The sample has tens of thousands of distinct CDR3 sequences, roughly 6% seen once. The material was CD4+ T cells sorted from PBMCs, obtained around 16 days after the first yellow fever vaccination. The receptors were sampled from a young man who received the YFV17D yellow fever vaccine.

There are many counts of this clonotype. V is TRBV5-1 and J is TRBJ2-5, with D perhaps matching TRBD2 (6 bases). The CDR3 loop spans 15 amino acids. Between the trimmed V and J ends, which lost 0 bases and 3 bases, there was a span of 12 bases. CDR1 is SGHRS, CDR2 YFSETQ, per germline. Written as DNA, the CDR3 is TGCGCCAGCAGCTTGGGCGGGACTGGAGAAGAGACCCAGTACTTC. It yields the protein CASSLGGTGEETQYF.

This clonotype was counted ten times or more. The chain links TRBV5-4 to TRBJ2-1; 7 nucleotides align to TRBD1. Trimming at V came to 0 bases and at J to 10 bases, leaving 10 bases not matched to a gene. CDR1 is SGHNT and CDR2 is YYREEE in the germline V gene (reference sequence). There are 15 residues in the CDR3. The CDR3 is CASSLGDSSLGEQFF. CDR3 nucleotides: TGTGCCAGCAGCTTGGGGGACAGCTCCCTAGGGGAGCAGTTCTTC.

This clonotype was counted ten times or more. In DNA, the CDR3 is TGTGCCAGCGCTTTACAGGGGCTCACTGAAGCTTTCTTT. Translated: CASALQGLTEAFF. The rearrangement links TRBV6-2 or TRBV6-3 to TRBJ1-1; 7 nucleotides agree with TRBD1. V was pared by 8 bases and J by 4 bases, with 7 bases of the junction left unmatched. Germline CDR1 and CDR2: MNHEY and SVGEGT. The CDR3 spans 13 residues.

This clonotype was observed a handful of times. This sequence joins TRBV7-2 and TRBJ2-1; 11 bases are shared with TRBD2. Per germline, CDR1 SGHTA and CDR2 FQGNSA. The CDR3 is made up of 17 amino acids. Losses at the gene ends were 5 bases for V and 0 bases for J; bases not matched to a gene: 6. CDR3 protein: CASSGRLAGPSYNEQFF. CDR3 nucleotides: TGTGCCAGCAGCGGCAGACTAGCGGGACCCTCCTACAATGAGCAGTTCTTC. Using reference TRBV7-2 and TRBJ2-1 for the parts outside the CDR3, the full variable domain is GAGVSQSPSNKVTEKGKDVELRCDPISGHTALYWYRQSLGQGLEFLIYFQGNSAPDKSGLPSDRFSAERTGGSVSTLTIQRTQQEDSAVYLCASSGRLAGPSYNEQFFGPGTRLTVL.

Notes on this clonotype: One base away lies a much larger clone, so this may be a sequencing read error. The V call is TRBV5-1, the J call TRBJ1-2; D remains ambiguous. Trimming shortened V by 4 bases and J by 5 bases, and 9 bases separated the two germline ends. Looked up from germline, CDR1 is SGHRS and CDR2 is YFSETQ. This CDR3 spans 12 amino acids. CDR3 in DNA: TGCGCCAGCAGCCCAGAGAAGTATGGCTACACCTTC. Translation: CASSPEKYGYTF. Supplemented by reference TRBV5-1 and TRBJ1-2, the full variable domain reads KAGVTQTPRYLIKTRGQQVTLSCSPISGHRSVSWYQQTPGQGLQFLFEYFSETQRNKGNFPGRFSGRQFSNSRSEMNVSTLELGDSALYLCASSPEKYGYTFGSGTRLTVV.

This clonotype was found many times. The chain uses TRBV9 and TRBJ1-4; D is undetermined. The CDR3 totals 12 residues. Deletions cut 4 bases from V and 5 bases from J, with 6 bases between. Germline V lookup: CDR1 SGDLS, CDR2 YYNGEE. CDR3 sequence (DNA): TGTGCCAGCAGCAGCGGGAATGAAAAACTGTTTTTT. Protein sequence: CASSSGNEKLFF.

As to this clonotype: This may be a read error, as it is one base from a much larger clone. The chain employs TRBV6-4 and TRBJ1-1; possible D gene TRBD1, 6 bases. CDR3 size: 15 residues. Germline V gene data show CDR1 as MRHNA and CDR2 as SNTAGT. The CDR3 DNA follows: TGTGCCAGCAGGACAGGCGGGGGGATGAACACTGAAACTTTCTTT. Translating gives CASRTGGGMNTETFF.

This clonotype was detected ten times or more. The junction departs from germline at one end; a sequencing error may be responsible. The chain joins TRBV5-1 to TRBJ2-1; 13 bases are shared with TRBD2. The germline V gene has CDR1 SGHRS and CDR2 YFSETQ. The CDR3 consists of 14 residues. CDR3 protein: CASSPLRTSGGHIF. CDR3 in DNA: TGCGCCAGCAGCCCCCTCCGGACTAGCGGGGGCCATATCTTC.

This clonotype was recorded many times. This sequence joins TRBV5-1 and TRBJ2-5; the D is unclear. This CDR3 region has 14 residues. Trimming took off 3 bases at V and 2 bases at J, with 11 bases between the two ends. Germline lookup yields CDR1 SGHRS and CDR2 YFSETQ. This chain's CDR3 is CASSYSTYQETQYF. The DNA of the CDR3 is TGCGCCAGCAGCTATTCGACATATCAAGAGACCCAGTACTTC.

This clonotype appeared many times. The CDR3 protein is CASSLAGLEQFF. The DNA of the CDR3 is TGTGCCAGCAGTTTAGCCGGCCTAGAGCAGTTCTTC. The J gene is TRBJ2-1, the V gene TRBV12-3 or TRBV12-4, with unresolved D. The CDR3 length is 12 residues. Trimming took off 0 bases at V and 10 bases at J, with 7 bases between the two ends.

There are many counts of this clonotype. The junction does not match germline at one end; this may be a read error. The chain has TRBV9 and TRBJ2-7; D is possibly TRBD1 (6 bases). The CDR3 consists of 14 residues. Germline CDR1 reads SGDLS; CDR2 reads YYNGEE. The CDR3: CAGSVQGVPYEQYF. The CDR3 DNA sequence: TGTGCCGGCAGCGTACAGGGTGTTCCCTACGAGCAGTACTTC.

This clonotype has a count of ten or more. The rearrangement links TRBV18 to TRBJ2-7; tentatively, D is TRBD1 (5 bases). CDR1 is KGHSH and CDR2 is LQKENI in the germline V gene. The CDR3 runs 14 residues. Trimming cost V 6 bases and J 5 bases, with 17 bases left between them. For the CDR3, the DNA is TGTGCCAGCTCGGCGACAGCCTCCATTAACGAGCAGTACGTC. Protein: CASSATASINEQYV.

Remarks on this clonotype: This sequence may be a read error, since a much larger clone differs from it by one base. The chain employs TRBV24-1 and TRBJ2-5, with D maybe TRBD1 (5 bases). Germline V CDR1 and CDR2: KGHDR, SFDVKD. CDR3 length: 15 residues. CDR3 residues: CATSDDTRVQETKYF. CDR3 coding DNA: TGTGCCACCAGTGATGACACCAGGGTCCAAGAGACCAAGTACTTC.

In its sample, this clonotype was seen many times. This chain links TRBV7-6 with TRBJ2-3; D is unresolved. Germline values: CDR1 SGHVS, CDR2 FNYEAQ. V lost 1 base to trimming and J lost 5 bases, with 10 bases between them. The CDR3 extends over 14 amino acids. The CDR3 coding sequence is TGTGCCAGCAGCTTAGGGGCTAGTCAAGATACGCAGTATTTT. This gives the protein CASSLGASQDTQYF.

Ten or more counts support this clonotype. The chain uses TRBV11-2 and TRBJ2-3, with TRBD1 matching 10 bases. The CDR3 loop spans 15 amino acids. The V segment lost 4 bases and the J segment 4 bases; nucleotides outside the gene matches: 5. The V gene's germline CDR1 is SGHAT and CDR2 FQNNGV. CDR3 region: CASSSWTGGADTQYF. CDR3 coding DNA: TGTGCCAGCAGCTCGTGGACAGGGGGAGCAGATACGCAGTATTTT.

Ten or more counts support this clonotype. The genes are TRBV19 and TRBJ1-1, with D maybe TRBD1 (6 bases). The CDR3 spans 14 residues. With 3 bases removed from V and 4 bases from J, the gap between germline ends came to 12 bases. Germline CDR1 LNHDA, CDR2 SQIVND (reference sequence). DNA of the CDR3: TGTGCCAGTAGTATGGTTACAGGGTTCACTGAAGCTTTCTTT. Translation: CASSMVTGFTEAFF.

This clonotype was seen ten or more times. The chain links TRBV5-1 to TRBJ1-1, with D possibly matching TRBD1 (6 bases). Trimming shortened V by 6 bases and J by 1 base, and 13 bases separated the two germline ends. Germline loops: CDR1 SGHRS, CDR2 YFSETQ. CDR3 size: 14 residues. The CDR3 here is CASTLQGSNTEAFF. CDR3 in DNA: TGCGCCAGCACGCTACAGGGTTCGAACACTGAAGCTTTCTTT. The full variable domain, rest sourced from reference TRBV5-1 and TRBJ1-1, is KAGVTQTPRYLIKTRGQQVTLSCSPISGHRSVSWYQQTPGQGLQFLFEYFSETQRNKGNFPGRFSGRQFSNSRSEMNVSTLELGDSALYLCASTLQGSNTEAFFGQGTRLTVV.